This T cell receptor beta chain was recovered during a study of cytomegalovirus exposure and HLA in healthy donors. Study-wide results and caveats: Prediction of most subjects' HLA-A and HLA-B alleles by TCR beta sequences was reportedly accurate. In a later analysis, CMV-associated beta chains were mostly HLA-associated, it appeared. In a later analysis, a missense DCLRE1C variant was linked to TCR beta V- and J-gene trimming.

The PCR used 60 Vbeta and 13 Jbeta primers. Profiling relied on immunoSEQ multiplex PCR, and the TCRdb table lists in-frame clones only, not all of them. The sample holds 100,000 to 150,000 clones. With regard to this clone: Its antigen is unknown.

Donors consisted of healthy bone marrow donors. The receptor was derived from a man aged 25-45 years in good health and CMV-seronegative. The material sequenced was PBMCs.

The CDR3 reads CASSFTRGGTDTQYF. The DNA of the CDR3 is TGTGCCAGCAGCTTTACCCGGGGGGGTACAGATACGCAGTATTTT. The chain joins TRBV7-8 to TRBJ2-3; TRBD2 agrees at 8 bases. Trimming removed 3 bases from V and 3 bases from J; junction bases left unmatched: 5. The length of the CDR3 is 15 residues. Germline-derived CDR1 and CDR2 are SGHVS and FQNEAQ.